These T cell receptor beta chains were read from a single sample in a study of cytomegalovirus exposure and HLA in healthy donors. Here immunoSEQ multiplex PCR was the method, and the copy in TCRdb shows in-frame clones only, minus some. The data show approximately 290,000 clones, about 80% seen once. Sequencing was performed on PBMCs. Source of these receptors: a girl aged 2 to 9 in good health and CMV-seronegative. Each CDR3 is given with its conserved first and last residue. The order of the fields is CDR3 protein, V gene, J gene.

CDR3 protein: CASSPVIAGGQETQYF
V gene: TRBV5-1
J gene: TRBJ2-5

CDR3 protein: CASSIATGNYGYTF
V gene: TRBV19
J gene: TRBJ1-2

CDR3 protein: CASSFGASGSNHNEQFF
V gene: TRBV7-9
J gene: TRBJ2-1

CDR3 protein: CASSPHNTGELFF
V gene: TRBV11-2
J gene: TRBJ2-2

CDR3 protein: CASSLYGPVAGDEQFF
V gene: TRBV5-1
J gene: TRBJ2-1

CDR3 protein: CASSLAGTDTQYF
V gene: TRBV5-6
J gene: TRBJ2-3

CDR3 protein: CASSLAGGLAGPPTSTQYF
V gene: TRBV5-5
J gene: TRBJ2-5

CDR3 protein: CASLGGQIPYEQYF
V gene: TRBV6-1
J gene: .

CDR3 protein: CASSSQGTSNQPQHF
V gene: TRBV19
J gene: TRBJ1-5

CDR3 protein: CASSSGQAGYIGYTF
V gene: TRBV5-6
J gene: TRBJ1-2

CDR3 protein: CASSLVGRFDYEQYF
V gene: TRBV5-1
J gene: TRBJ2-7

CDR3 protein: CASSNMATEAFF
V gene: TRBV19
J gene: TRBJ1-1

CDR3 protein: CSVGTGVANTEAFF
V gene: TRBV29-1
J gene: TRBJ1-1

CDR3 protein: CASSLGGISYEQYF
V gene: TRBV5-1
J gene: TRBJ2-7

CDR3 protein: CASTLGSSYNEQFF
V gene: TRBV5-4
J gene: TRBJ2-1

CDR3 protein: CACPLAGGPGAGYNEQFF
V gene: TRBV30
J gene: TRBJ2-1

CDR3 protein: CASSQEFFEESSGNTIYF
V gene: TRBV4-1
J gene: TRBJ1-3

CDR3 protein: CACLGQAPGNTIYF
V gene: TRBV30
J gene: TRBJ1-3

CDR3 protein: CASSQTRGNQPQHF
V gene: TRBV6-6
J gene: TRBJ1-5

CDR3 protein: CASSPGQRSYEQYF
V gene: TRBV9
J gene: TRBJ2-7

CDR3 protein: CASSLASGTLPYNEQFF
V gene: TRBV27
J gene: TRBJ2-1

CDR3 protein: CASSYYTRGEQYF
V gene: TRBV6-5
J gene: TRBJ2-7

CDR3 protein: CASGTGKNTEAFF
V gene: TRBV9
J gene: TRBJ1-1

CDR3 protein: CASSSPRPTQETQYF
V gene: TRBV5-6
J gene: TRBJ2-5

CDR3 protein: CASSQPSTLIAGLPYEQYF
V gene: TRBV4-1
J gene: TRBJ2-7